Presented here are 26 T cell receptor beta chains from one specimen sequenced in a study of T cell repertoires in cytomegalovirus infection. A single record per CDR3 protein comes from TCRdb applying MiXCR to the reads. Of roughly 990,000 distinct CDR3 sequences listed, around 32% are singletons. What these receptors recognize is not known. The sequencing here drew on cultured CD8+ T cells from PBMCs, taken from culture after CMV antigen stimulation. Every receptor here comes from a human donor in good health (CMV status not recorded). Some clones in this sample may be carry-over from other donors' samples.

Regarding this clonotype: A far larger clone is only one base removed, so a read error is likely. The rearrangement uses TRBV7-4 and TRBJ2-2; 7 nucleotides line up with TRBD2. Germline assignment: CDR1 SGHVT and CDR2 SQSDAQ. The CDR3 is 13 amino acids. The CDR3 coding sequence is TGTGTCAGCAGCCCGGGGGGCACCGGGGAGCTGTTTTTT. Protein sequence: CVSSPGGTGELFF.

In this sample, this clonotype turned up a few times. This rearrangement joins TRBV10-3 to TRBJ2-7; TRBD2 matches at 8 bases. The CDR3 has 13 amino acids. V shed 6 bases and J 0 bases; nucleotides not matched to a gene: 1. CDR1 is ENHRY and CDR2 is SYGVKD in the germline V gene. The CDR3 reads CAIRSGSSYEQYF. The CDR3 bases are TGTGCCATCAGAAGCGGGAGCTCCTACGAGCAGTACTTC.

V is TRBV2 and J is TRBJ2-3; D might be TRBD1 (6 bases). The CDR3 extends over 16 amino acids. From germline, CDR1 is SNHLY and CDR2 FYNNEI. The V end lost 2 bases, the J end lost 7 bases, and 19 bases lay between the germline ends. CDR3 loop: CASSEKFETGGNTQYF. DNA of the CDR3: TGTGCCAGCAGTGAAAAGTTTGAGACAGGAGGAAATACGCAGTATTTT.

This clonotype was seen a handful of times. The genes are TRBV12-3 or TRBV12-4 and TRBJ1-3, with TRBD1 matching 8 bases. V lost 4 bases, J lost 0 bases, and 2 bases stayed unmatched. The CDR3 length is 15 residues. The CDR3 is CASSWDRRSGNTIYF. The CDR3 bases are TGTGCCAGCAGTTGGGACAGGCGCTCTGGAAACACCATATATTTT.

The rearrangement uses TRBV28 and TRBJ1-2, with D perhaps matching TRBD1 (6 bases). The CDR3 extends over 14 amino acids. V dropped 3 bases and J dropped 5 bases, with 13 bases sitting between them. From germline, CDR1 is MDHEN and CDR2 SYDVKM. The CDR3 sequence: CASSLTGSLYGYTF. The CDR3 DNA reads TGTGCCAGCAGTTTGACAGGTTCATTATATGGCTACACCTTC.

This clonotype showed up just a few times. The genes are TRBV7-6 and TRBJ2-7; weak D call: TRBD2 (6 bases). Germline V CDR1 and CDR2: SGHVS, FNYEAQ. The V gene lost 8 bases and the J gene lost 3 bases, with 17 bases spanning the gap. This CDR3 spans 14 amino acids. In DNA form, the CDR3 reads TGTGCCAGCGCCTTGGCGGGGATAAACTACGAGCAGTACGTC. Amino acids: CASALAGINYEQYV.

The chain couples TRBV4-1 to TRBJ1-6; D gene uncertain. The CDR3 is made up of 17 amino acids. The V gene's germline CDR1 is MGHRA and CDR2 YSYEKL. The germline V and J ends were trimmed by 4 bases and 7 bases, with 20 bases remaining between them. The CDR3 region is CASSRLKRKDDNSPLHF. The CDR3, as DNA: TGCGCCAGCAGCCGACTAAAAAGGAAGGACGACAATTCACCCCTCCACTTT.

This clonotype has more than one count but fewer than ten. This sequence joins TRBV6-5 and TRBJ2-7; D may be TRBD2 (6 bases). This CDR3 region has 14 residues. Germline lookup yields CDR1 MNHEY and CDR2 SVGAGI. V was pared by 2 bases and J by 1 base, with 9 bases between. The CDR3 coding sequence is TGTGCCAGCAGTTACGGGGAGGATTCCTACGAGCAGTACTTC. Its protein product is CASSYGEDSYEQYF.

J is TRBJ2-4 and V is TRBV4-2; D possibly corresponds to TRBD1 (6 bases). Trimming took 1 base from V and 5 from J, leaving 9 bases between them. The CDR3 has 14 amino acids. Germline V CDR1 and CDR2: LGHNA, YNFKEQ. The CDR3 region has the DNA TGTGCCAGCAGCCAAGGCAGGGGCCAAAACATTCAGTACTTC. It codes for CASSQGRGQNIQYF.

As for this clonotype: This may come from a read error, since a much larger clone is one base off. Here the CDR3 reads CASSLGGALYEQYV. The CDR3 region has the DNA TGTGCCAGCAGCTTGGGAGGGGCCCTCTACGAGCAGTACGTC. The rearrangement links TRBV5-4 to TRBJ2-7; D possibly uses TRBD1 or TRBD2 (5 bases each). V lost 0 bases and J 3 bases, leaving 10 bases between the germline ends. This CDR3 is built from 14 residues. Germline V gives CDR1 SGHNT, CDR2 YYREEE (reference sequence).

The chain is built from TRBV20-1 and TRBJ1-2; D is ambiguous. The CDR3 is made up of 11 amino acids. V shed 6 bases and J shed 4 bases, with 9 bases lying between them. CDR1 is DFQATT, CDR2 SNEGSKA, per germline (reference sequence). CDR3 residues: CSALPTYGYTF. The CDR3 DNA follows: TGCAGTGCCTTGCCCACCTATGGCTACACCTTC.

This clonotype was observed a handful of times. The CDR3 protein is CASSYRGIAKNIQYF. CDR3 in DNA: TGTGCCAGCAGTTACCGAGGGATAGCCAAAAACATTCAGTACTTC. The chain links TRBV6-5 to TRBJ2-4; maybe TRBD2 (5 bases). V gave up 2 bases and J gave up 0 bases, with 8 bases separating them. The CDR3 is 15 residues long. Germline V gene lookup returns CDR1 MNHEY and CDR2 SVGAGI.

This chain's CDR3 is CASSVRTGSVGNEQFF. The DNA for the CDR3 is TGTGCCAGCAGCGTACGAACAGGGTCGGTTGGCAATGAGCAGTTCTTC. V is TRBV9 and J is TRBJ2-1; a possible D gene is TRBD1 (6 bases). The CDR3 loop spans 16 amino acids. Germline-derived CDR1 and CDR2 are SGDLS and YYNGEE. V lost 1 base, J lost 6 bases, and 17 bases lay in between.

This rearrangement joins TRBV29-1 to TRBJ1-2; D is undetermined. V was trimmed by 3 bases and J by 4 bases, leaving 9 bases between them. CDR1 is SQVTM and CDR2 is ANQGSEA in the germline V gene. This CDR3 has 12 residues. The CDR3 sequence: CSVDRDFYGYTF. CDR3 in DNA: TGCAGCGTTGATCGGGATTTCTATGGCTACACCTTC.

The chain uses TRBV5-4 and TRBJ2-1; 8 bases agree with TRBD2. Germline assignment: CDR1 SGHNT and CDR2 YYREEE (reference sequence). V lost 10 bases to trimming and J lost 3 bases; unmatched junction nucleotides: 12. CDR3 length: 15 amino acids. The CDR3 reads CACLDGAGDYNEQFF. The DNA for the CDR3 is TGTGCCTGCTTGGACGGAGCGGGGGACTACAATGAGCAGTTCTTC.

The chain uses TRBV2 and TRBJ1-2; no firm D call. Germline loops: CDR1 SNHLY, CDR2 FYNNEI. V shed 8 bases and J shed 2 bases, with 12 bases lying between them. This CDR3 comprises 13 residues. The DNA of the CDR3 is TGTGCCAGCTGGGAAAGCTGGAACTATGGCTACACCTTC. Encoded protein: CASWESWNYGYTF.

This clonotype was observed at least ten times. Here the CDR3 DNA reads TGTGCCAGCAGCTTAGGAGGGGGGGTTTCCAATGAAAAACTGTTTTTT. It specifies CASSLGGGVSNEKLFF. The V gene is TRBV7-2, the J gene TRBJ1-4, with D maybe TRBD1 (6 bases). In germline, CDR1 is SGHTA, CDR2 FQGNSA. V was clipped by 1 base and J by 5 bases, with 14 bases between them. The CDR3 has 16 residues.

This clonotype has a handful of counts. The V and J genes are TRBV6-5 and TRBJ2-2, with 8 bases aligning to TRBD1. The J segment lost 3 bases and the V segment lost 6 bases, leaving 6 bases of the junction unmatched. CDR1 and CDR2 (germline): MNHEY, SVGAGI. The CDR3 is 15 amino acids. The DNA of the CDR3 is TGTGCCAGCAGACCGACAGGGGCTTACACCGGGGAGCTGTTTTTT. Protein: CASRPTGAYTGELFF.

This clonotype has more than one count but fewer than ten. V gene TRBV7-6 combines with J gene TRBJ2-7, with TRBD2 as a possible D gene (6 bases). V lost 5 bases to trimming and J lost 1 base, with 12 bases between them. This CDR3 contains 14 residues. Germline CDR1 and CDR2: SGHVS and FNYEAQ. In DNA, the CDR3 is TGTGCCAGCAGCGCTCCGGGACTTTCCTACGAGCAGTACGTC. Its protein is CASSAPGLSYEQYV.

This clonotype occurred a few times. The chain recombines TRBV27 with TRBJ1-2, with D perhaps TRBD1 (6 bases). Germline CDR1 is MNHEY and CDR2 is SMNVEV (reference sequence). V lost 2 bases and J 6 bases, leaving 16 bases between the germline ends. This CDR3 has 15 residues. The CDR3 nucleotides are TGTGCCAGCAGTTTAAGTGCGGGGGCGATGAATGGCTACACCTTC. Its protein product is CASSLSAGAMNGYTF.

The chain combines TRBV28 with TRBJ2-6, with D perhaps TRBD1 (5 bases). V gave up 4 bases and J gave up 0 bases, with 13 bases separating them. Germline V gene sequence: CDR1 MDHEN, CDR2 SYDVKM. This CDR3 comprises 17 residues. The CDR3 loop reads CASSSDTPSSGANVLTF. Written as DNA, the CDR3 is TGTGCCAGCAGTTCGGACACTCCAAGCTCTGGGGCCAACGTCCTGACTTTC.

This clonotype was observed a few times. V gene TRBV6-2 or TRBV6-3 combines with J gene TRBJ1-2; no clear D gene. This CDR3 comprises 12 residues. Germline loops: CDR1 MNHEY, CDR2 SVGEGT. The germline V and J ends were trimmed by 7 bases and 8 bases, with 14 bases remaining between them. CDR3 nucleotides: TGTGCCAGCACCGAGAAGGGAGGCGGCTACACCTTC. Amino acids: CASTEKGGGYTF.

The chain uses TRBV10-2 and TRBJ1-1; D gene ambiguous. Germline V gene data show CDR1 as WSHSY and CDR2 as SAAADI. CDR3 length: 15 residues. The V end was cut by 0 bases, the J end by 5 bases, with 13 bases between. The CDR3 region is CASSESGYPPTEAFF. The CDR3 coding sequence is TGCGCCAGCAGTGAGTCGGGATACCCCCCGACTGAAGCTTTCTTT.

The CDR3 nucleotides are TGTGCCAGTAGACCGGGACATATCATGAACACTGAAGCTTTCTTT. Residues: CASRPGHIMNTEAFF. The chain is built from TRBV19 and TRBJ1-1, with D maybe TRBD1 (6 bases). V was cut by 6 bases and J by 0 bases, with 14 bases left in between. Germline assignment: CDR1 LNHDA and CDR2 SQIVND (reference sequence). The length of the CDR3 is 15 residues.

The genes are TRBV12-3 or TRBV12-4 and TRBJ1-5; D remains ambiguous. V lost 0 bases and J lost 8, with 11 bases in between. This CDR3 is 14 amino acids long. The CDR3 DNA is TGTGCCAGCAGTTTAGCGCTAATAGGAGAGCCCCAGCATTTT. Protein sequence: CASSLALIGEPQHF.

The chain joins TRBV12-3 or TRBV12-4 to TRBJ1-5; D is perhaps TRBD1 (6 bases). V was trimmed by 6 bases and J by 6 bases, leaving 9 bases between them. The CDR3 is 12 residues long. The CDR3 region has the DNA TGTGCCAGCAGCACAGGGTTTCAGCCCCAGCATTTT. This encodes CASSTGFQPQHF.